This T cell receptor (beta chain) was captured by sequencing in a study of blood T cell repertoires in COVID-19. Study processing details: Amplified reference gene primers provided the basis for estimating nucleated cell counts. Measured with immunoSEQ multiplex PCR; TCRdb has only the in-frame clones, and not every one. V and J calls and clone size come straight from that table; D and trimming were deduced from the DNA. Counted here are tens of thousands of clones, about 90% occurring once; the ten biggest clones make up about 1.4%. This CDR3 is built from 13 residues. Germline loops: CDR1 GTSNPN, CDR2 SVGIG (reference sequence). The V and J ends lost 2 bases and 8 bases, in that order; junction bases with no gene match: 6. The sample holds one count of this clone.

The sample consisted of peripheral blood. This chain connects TRBV30 to TRBJ1-2; TRBD1 aligns across 9 bases. This sequence originates from a man in his 60s with acute or convalescent COVID-19. CDR3 sequence reads: CAWSPWTGEGYTF. The CDR3 DNA is TGTGCCTGGAGTCCCTGGACAGGGGAAGGCTACACCTTC.